This T cell receptor (beta chain) is from a study of shared clonotypes between healthy human individuals. Study-level results: Relative to their counterparts shared across all four donors, non-shared clonotypes exhibited diminished generation probabilities. Estimated richness values were generally larger in naive subsets than in memory subsets.

Turning to this clone: Its antigen is not known.

Produced via immunoSEQ multiplex PCR; TCRdb's table is partial and in-frame only. This table has about 2.1 million clones, around 95% appearing once. Naive CD8 cells comprised CD45RO-negative, CCR7-positively selected cells, excluding terminally differentiated effector memory CD45RA+ cells. This CDR3 has 15 residues. Germline CDR1 reads SGHAT; CDR2 reads FQNNGV. V was cut by 7 bases and J by 0 bases, with 13 bases left in between. The sequencing sample was made of naive CD8+ T cells from PBMCs. The chain couples TRBV11-2 to TRBJ2-4; D is perhaps TRBD1 (5 bases). The sequence came from a man aged 18 to 30 in good health. Some clones in this sample may be carry-over from other donors' samples. The CDR3 is CASTPGPLAKNIQYF. The CDR3 DNA reads as TGTGCCAGCACTCCAGGGCCACTAGCCAAAAACATTCAGTACTTC.